This entry is about one T cell receptor beta chain. Its antigen is unknown. This CDR3 comprises 15 residues. Germline loops: CDR1 SGHRS, CDR2 YFSETQ. V shed 4 bases and J 7 bases; nucleotides not matched to a gene: 11. Only in-frame clones appear in the TCRdb table, and some are missing; sequencing was by immunoSEQ multiplex PCR. Found here are about 25,000 clones, roughly 86% of them singletons; the top ten hold approximately 1.2%. This record belongs to a study of T cells in narcolepsy. Regarding the study as a whole: Reportedly, autoreactive clonotypes were serially detected in patients' blood but not controls'.

The chain links TRBV5-1 to TRBJ2-7, with 10 bases identical to TRBD2. Sequencing was carried out using CD45RA- memory CD4+ T cells from PBMCs. The TCR originated in a human donor with narcolepsy. DNA for the CDR3: TGCGCCAGCAGCATAACGGGACTAGCGACGGAAGAGCAGTACTTC. This encodes CASSITGLATEEQYF.